This TCR beta chain was recorded in a study of cytomegalovirus exposure and HLA in healthy donors (dated by TCRdb to between 2016 and 2019). General notes on the study: An earlier analysis of about 530 of the donors reported 276 Gb of sequence data and 117 million unique TCR beta sequences obtained from around 190 million T cells. About 330 gigabases of sequencing data and around 90 million unique TCR sequences made up an early release that covered several hundred HLA-typed donors. The genetic ancestry cluster associated with self-reported Caucasian donors included approximately 85% of the 350 to 500 genotyped donors. The aim of the study was to test whether cataloging public T cell receptors could identify signatures of past pathogen exposure. The study used immunosequencing to profile the T cell repertoires of more than 650 subjects and linked those repertoires to cytomegalovirus serostatus. A separate validation cohort of 100 to 150 different subjects was used in addition to the 666-subject first cohort. The study combined high-throughput TCR immunosequencing, statistical association of individual TCRs with disease status, and machine learning to predict cytomegalovirus infection status. To study patterns of TCR occurrence, a later analysis re-analyzed previously published TCR beta repertoires from around 670 donors and added high-resolution HLA genotyping. Rather than using new phenotypic data, the later analysis identified candidate immune exposures from TCR beta sequences and from how often those sequences occurred across donors. An earlier analysis of about 620 of the donors applied high-throughput TCR beta sequencing to assess whether each TCR beta V gene segment acted as functional or pseudogenic. Donor age, sex, ethnicity and CMV serostatus were compiled together with the repertoire data. In a later genetic analysis, genome-wide SNP genotypes for about three fifths of the roughly 670 donors were used, and that subset was treated as a discovery cohort. All discovery cohort repertoires had been generated using a single sequencing platform. HLA typing included class I and class II loci at four-digit resolution. The number of typed donors differed by locus: about 629-630 for A, B, C, DRB1 and DQB1; 522 for DQA1; 606 for DPA1; and around 470 for DPB1. Four to six DR-DQ haplotypes were handled as single units for association and clustering because linkage in the cohort was strong. Across roughly 420 genotyped donors of the cohort, an average of about 240,000 unique TCR beta nucleotide sequences per donor were sequenced, and roughly 17% of those sequences were non-productive.

V lost 3 bases and J lost 8 bases; the stretch between them is 13 bases long. Counted from cysteine to phenylalanine, this CDR3 has 12 amino acids. The entry retains the CDR3 DNA only, 36 bases that are in frame from base 1. From the germline V gene (reference sequence), CDR1 is GTSNPN and CDR2 is SVGIG. Broader findings and caveats from the paper: In vitro tests confirmed that three of the cytomegalovirus-associated TCR beta chains recognize cytomegalovirus antigens. A later analysis found that HLA-associated TCR beta chains were more clonally expanded and had lower generation probabilities than equally common non-associated chains. At a false discovery rate of 0.05, a later analysis linked about 17,000 TCR beta sequences to specific HLA alleles. Most CMV-associated TCR beta chains appeared to be HLA-restricted in a later analysis, and the HLA associations seemed to be driven largely by CMV exposure. The cohort was sequenced for TCR beta chains only, and without alpha or paired-chain data the features that could be detected were limited. The sequencing pipeline was judged likely to have produced a cluster of highly shared sequence variants as a technical artifact. The 87-base-pair reads could not distinguish some IMGT-functional V segments, including TRBV6-2 and TRBV6-3, so those segments were excluded. The classifier was reported to diagnose cytomegalovirus status with high specificity and sensitivity in both the original cohort and the validation cohort. CMV serostatus was the only immune exposure information available for the cohort. Roughly uniform sequencing depth across donors was assumed in presence/absence analyses, although this assumption may not hold. While some public TCRs were present in many individuals, most TCR sequences turned up only very rarely across donors. An association between a missense DCLRE1C variant and V-gene and J-gene trimming of TCR beta chains was found in a later genetic analysis and replicated in an independent cohort. In a later genetic analysis, fewer N-insertions in productive TCRs were reported among donors in an Asian-associated ancestry cluster than the approximately 710-donor mean. A later analysis found that TCR association rates varied across HLA loci, with DRB1 alleles showing the most associated TCRs and HLA-C alleles the fewest. The earlier analysis of about 600 of the donors excluded approximately 17 rarely observed V segments, including chromosome 9 orphons, because counts were too low. According to a later analysis, parvovirus B19, influenza, CMV and Epstein-Barr virus appeared linked to several top co-occurrence clusters. HLA typing was unavailable for some donors at each locus, so association tests used only the typed subset. It was suggested by the authors that the approach could potentially be generalized to other disease states and immunological phenotypes. In an earlier analysis of more than 450 of the donors, most TCR beta V segments were observed in productive rearrangements about 87% or about 30% of the time, broadly matching IMGT annotations. In the study, 164 TCR beta chains were listed as associated with cytomegalovirus. Assigning TCR associations to individual alleles was difficult when HLA alleles, especially DR and DQ, strongly co-occurred. Linkage disequilibrium might explain the correlated functional status among segregating V segments, but an unknown experimental factor could not be ruled out. A further reported finding was that TCR beta sequences accurately predicted the HLA-A and HLA-B alleles for most subjects in the first cohort.

The library was produced with the immunoSEQ multiplex PCR assay. For the multiplex PCR, a mixture combining 60 forward primers for TCR Vbeta segments and 13 reverse primers for TCR Jbeta segments was used. Amplification of the CDR3 region of rearranged TCR beta genes was performed with a multiplex PCR assay on genomic DNA. Amplified TCR beta libraries were sequenced as 87-base-pair reads on the Illumina HiSeq System. Turning to the authors' computational methods: In a later analysis, around 80 million unique TCR beta chains were counted across the approximately 640 repertoires, and around 10 million of these chains were shared by at least two donors. Raw reads were error-corrected and collapsed into unique sequences by a nearest-neighbor algorithm in which closely related sequences were merged to remove PCR and sequencing errors. CDR3 sequences were aligned to IMGT reference sequences to assign V, D and J gene segments. For a sequence to be retained, a match of at least six nucleotides was required to both a V gene segment and a J gene segment. A rearrangement counted as productive if the CDR3 had no stop codons and remained in frame with V and J, and every other rearrangement counted as non-productive. CDR3 was defined by IMGT convention, running from the second conserved V-encoded cysteine to the conserved J-encoded phenylalanine. The earlier analysis of about 610 of the donors excluded any sequence lacking an unambiguous match to a single V gene segment. An earlier analysis of a few hundred of the donors called V segments functional above 56.7% productive rearrangements and segregating when the between-donor standard deviation exceeded 5%. To diagnose cytomegalovirus status from the catalog of TCR beta chain sequences, a statistical classification framework was built. V and J gene assignment, in a later analysis, came from comparing TCR nucleotide sequences with IMGT/GENE-DB human TR gene sequences. In a later analysis, CDR3 sequences and most-parsimonious VDJ recombination scenarios were assigned using the TCRdist pipeline. A later analysis defined each TCR beta chain by its CDR3 amino acid sequence plus V-gene family, and excluded reads lacking a unique V-gene family. A later analysis removed roughly 590 highly shared, low-generation-probability nucleotide sequences to deal with suspected cross-contamination and a sequencing artifact. A later analysis calculated a clonal expansion index for each public chain from normalized within-repertoire ranks of inferred template counts. Generation probabilities in a later analysis came from a VDJ recombination model fitted to out-of-frame rearrangements, and those results were checked against IGoR. A later analysis scored TCR-TCR, TCR-HLA and TCR-CMV co-occurrence with hypergeometric tests, applying a repertoire-size bias correction to TCR pairs. In a later analysis, false discovery rates were estimated by permuting HLA or CMV assignments 20 times. A later analysis grouped co-occurring TCRs with DBSCAN, adding TCRdist sequence similarity when clustering within HLA-allele-positive subsets. Repertoires with fewer than 30,000 or more than 120,000 public chains were left out of co-occurrence clustering, as were five repertoires with anomalous nucleotide sharing. The clones in this table, taken by TCRdb from immuneACCESS, are in-frame only. Not every clone is retained; where verified, under half of the shortfall comes from an unresolved V gene, and the cause of the rest is unknown. From that table come the V and J calls and clone size; the DNA was used to work out D and trimming. The sample table records 100,000 to 150,000 clones; about 70% of these occur just once. Roughly 2% of the sample is held by the ten biggest clonotypes.

Note on this clone: There is no known antigen for this receptor. Per-base qualities were not stored, and no clone one base away is much larger.

The cohort consisted of 666 healthy bone marrow donors. All cohort members were sampled while nominally healthy, although unrecorded immune exposures were likely present. The donor tested CMV seropositive and was one of the 289 seropositive cohort members. Every donor gave a peripheral blood sample, and the peripheral blood mononuclear cells from that sample were used for TCR beta sequencing. Genomic DNA was extracted from the blood cell samples with the Qiagen DNeasy Blood Extraction Kit. Sequenced: PBMCs. This TCR was sampled from a woman aged 40 to 50 in good health and CMV-seropositive. The V and J segments used are TRBV30 and TRBJ1-2, and TRBD1 may be the D gene, going by 5 matching bases. The DNA sequence is given as TGTGCCTGGAGGCATTCACAGGAAGGCTACACCTTC. Translation gives CAWRHSQEGYTF.